These 10 T cell receptor beta chains were all obtained from the same sample, sequenced in a study of T cell responses to AZD1222 COVID-19 vaccine (dated by TCRdb to about 2021). The sample's time point, from its label and the paper: about 28 days (+/-7) after the second vaccine dose. The method behind the library was the immunoSEQ multiplex PCR assay. In its TCRdb copy, this immuneACCESS table keeps in-frame sequences only and misses some clones. Where compared with another copy, unresolved V genes explain less than half of these, and the others have no known cause. The sample table lists around 110,000 clones, less than 95% of them with a count of one. Jointly, the top ten make up 7% to 9% of the sample. Sample: peripheral blood, taken 28 days after the second AZD1222 dose. The receptor set was obtained from an adult who received the AZD1222 COVID-19 vaccine.

The rearrangement links TRBV6-2 or TRBV6-3 to TRBJ2-7; D remains unclear. CDR1 is MNHEY and CDR2 is SVGEGT in the germline V gene. The CDR3 covers 14 residues. V lost 3 bases, J lost 6 bases, and 15 bases lay in between. The DNA for the CDR3 is TGTGCCAGCAGTTATGAGGTGTATATTTTCGAGCAGTACTTC. Translation gives CASSYEVYIFEQYF.

This rearrangement joins TRBV19 to TRBJ2-3; D assignment may be TRBD1 or TRBD2 (5 bases each). Germline V gene data show CDR1 as LNHDA and CDR2 as SQIVND (reference sequence). V lost 5 bases, J lost 2 bases, and 11 bases lay in between. This CDR3 has 14 residues. The CDR3 sequence: CASSFEGFTDTQYF. CDR3 in DNA: TGTGCCAGTAGTTTTGAGGGGTTCACAGATACGCAGTATTTT.

Of note for this clone: Within the sample, other DNA sequences also encode this same CDR3. The gene calls are TRBV7-2 and TRBJ2-1, with D unresolved. V was pared by 3 bases and J by 5 bases, with 8 bases between. CDR3 length: 13 residues. CDR1 is SGHTA, CDR2 FQGNSA, per germline. In DNA, the CDR3 is TGTGCCAGCAGCTTTAATCGGGACAATGAGCAGTTCTTC. Its protein is CASSFNRDNEQFF.

In regard to this clone: At one end the junction does not follow the germline gene, possibly because of a read error. The chain links TRBV7-3 to TRBJ2-7, with 8 positions matching TRBD1. The germline V gene encodes CDR1 SGHTA and CDR2 FQGTGA. This CDR3 has 14 residues. CDR3 coding DNA: TGTGCCAGCAGTTTAACAGGGGGTACGAGTGAGCAGTACTTC. Amino acid sequence: CASSLTGGTSEQYF.

The chain joins TRBV2 to TRBJ1-6; D is undetermined. The germline V gene encodes CDR1 SNHLY and CDR2 FYNNEI. CDR3 length: 12 amino acids. Trimming pared 0 bases from V and 15 bases from J, leaving 9 bases between. This CDR3 reads CASSEAGSGLHF. In nucleotides, the CDR3 is TGTGCCAGCAGTGAAGCGGGCAGCGGCCTCCACTTT.

The chain joins TRBV27 to TRBJ2-5; 8 nucleotides match TRBD2. CDR1 and CDR2 (germline): MNHEY, SMNVEV (reference sequence). The CDR3 length is 15 residues. V trimming: 1 base; J trimming: 1 base; junction bases outside the gene matches: 2. The CDR3 DNA is TGTGCCAGCAGTTTATTCGGGGGGGCCCAAGAGACCCAGTACTTC. It is translated as CASSLFGGAQETQYF.

V and J are TRBV5-1 and TRBJ1-1; D is undetermined. Germline assignment: CDR1 SGHRS and CDR2 YFSETQ. The CDR3 spans 13 residues. The germline V and J ends were trimmed by 7 bases and 1 base, with 11 bases remaining between them. CDR3 residues: CASGSYKNTEAFF. CDR3 bases: TGCGCCAGCGGATCCTACAAGAACACTGAAGCTTTCTTT. The variable domain in full, completed from reference TRBV5-1 and TRBJ1-1, reads KAGVTQTPRYLIKTRGQQVTLSCSPISGHRSVSWYQQTPGQGLQFLFEYFSETQRNKGNFPGRFSGRQFSNSRSEMNVSTLELGDSALYLCASGSYKNTEAFFGQGTRLTVV.

A few counts support this clone. CDR3 in DNA: TGTGCCAGCGGACAGGGACAGGGGCTGTTTTTT. Residues: CASGQGQGLFF. The chain employs TRBV6-5 and TRBJ2-2, with TRBD1 matching over 9 bases. With 8 bases clipped from V and 13 bases from J, the junction kept 5 bases outside the gene matches. The germline CDR1 and CDR2 sequences are MNHEY and SVGAGI. The length of the CDR3 is 11 residues.

The V call is TRBV5-1, the J call TRBJ2-7, with 11 bases fitting TRBD2. CDR1 is SGHRS and CDR2 is YFSETQ in the germline V gene. Trimming took 4 bases from V and 0 from J; bases not matched to a gene: 6. The CDR3 contains 16 residues. This CDR3 reads CASSMAGLAASYEQYF. Here the CDR3 DNA reads TGCGCCAGCAGCATGGCGGGACTAGCGGCCTCCTACGAGCAGTACTTC.

The V and J genes are TRBV28 and TRBJ1-2; no firm D call. Germline V CDR1 and CDR2: MDHEN, SYDVKM. The CDR3 has 13 amino acids. Trimming took 4 bases from V and 5 from J, leaving 11 bases between them. The CDR3 region is CASSSREGYGYTF. The CDR3 nucleotides read TGTGCCAGCAGTTCCCGTGAGGGATATGGCTACACCTTC.